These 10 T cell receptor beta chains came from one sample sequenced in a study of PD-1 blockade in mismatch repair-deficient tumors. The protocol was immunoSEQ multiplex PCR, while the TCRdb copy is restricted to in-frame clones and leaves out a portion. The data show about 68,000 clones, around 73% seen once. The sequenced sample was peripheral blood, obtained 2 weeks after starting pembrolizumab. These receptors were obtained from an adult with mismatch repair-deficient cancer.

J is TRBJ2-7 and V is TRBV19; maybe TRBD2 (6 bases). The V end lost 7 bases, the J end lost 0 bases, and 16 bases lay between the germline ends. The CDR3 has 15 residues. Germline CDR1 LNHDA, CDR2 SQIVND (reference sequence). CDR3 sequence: CASTPSVGSSYEQYF. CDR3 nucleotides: TGTGCCAGTACTCCATCGGTCGGGAGCTCCTACGAGCAGTACTTC.

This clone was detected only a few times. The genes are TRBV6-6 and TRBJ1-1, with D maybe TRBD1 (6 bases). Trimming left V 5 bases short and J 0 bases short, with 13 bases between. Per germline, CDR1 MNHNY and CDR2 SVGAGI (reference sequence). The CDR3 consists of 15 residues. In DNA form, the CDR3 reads TGTGCCAGCAGTGGGAGAACAGGGTTGAACACTGAAGCTTTCTTT. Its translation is CASSGRTGLNTEAFF.

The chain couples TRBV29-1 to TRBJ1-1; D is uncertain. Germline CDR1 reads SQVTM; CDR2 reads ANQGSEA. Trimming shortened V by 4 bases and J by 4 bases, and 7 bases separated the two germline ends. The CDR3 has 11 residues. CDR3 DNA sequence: TGCAGCGTTGCGAGAAGCACTGAAGCTTTCTTT. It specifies CSVARSTEAFF.

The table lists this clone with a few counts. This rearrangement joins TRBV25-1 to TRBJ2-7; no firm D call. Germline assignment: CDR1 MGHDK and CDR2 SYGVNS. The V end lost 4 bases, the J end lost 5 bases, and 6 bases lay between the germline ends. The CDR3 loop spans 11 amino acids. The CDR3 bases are TGTGCCAGCAGTGTCAAGGACGAGCAGTACTTC. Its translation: CASSVKDEQYF.

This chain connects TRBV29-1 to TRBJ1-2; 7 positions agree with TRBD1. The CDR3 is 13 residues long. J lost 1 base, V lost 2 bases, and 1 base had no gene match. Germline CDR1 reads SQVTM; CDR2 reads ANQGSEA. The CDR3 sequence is CSVETGDNYGYTF. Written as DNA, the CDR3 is TGCAGCGTTGAAACAGGGGATAACTATGGCTACACCTTC.

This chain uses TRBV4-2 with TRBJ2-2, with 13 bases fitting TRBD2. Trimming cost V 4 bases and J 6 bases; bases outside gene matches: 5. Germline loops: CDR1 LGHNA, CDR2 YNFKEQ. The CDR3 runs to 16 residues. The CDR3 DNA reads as TGTGCCAGCAGCCCAGGGACTAGCGGGATCTCCGGGGAGCTGTTTTTT. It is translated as CASSPGTSGISGELFF.

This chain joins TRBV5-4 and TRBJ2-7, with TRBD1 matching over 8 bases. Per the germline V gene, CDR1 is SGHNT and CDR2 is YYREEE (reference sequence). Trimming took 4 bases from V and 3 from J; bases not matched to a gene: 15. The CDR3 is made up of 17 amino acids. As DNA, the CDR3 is TGTGCCAGCAGCGAACCTTACGACAGGGGAGGCATCTACGAGCAGTACTTC. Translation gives CASSEPYDRGGIYEQYF.

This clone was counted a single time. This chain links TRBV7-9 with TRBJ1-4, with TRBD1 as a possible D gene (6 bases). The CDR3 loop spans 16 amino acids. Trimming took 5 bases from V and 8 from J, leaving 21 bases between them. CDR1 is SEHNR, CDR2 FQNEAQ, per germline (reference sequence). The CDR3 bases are TGTGCCAGCAGCCCACGGACGGTCCGCGGGGGCGAAAAACTGTTTTTT. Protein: CASSPRTVRGGEKLFF.

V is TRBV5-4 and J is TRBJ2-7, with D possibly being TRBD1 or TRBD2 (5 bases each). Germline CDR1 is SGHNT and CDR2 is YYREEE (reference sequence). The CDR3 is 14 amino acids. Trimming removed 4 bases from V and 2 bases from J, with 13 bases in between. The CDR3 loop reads CASSTRDGTYEQYF. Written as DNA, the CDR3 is TGTGCCAGCAGCACCCGGGACGGAACCTACGAGCAGTACTTC.

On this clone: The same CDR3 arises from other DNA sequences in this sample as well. The CDR3 reads CASSYSNEGTYEQYF. CDR3 nucleotide sequence: TGTGCCAGCAGTTACTCTAACGAGGGGACCTACGAGCAGTACTTC. The chain recombines TRBV6-5 with TRBJ2-7; D tentatively reads TRBD1 or TRBD2 (5 bases each). Germline CDR1 is MNHEY and CDR2 is SVGAGI. The V end lost 0 bases, the J end lost 2 bases, and 11 bases lay between the germline ends. The CDR3 loop spans 15 amino acids.